Shown below are 11 T cell receptor beta chains from a single sample sequenced in a study of T cells in Graves' hyperthyroidism and ophthalmopathy (dated by TCRdb to between 2018 and 2021). The library was built by means of multiplex PCR. Data came from an Illumina HiSeq 2000. The TCR beta CDR3 regions were amplified from RNA transcripts. For the first round of RT-PCR on the TCR CDR3, the HTBI primer set was used together with the Qiagen OneStep RT-PCR kit. The public sequencing data were trimmed at Q25 with fastp and processed into clonotypes with MiXCR by TCRdb, which kept only in-frame beta chains. Here each entry gathers all rows of one CDR3 protein and keeps the most common genes and DNA. The sample table holds fewer than 550,000 distinct CDR3 sequences, of which approximately 15% were seen once. Approximately 14% of the sample belongs to the ten largest clones. Sequenced: blood. The origin of the receptors is a woman aged 18-29 years with Graves' hyperthyroidism.

The gene calls are TRBV5-1 and TRBJ2-5, with D unresolved. The CDR3 sequence is 13 residues long. Germline assignment: CDR1 SGHRS and CDR2 YFSETQ. V was clipped by 7 bases and J by 3 bases, with 13 bases between them. The CDR3 bases are TGCGCCAGCCGACACCGAACGGAAGAGACCCAGTACTTC. Its protein product is CASRHRTEETQYF.

The chain joins TRBV19 to TRBJ2-7, with 7 nucleotides matching TRBD1. This CDR3 contains 15 residues. CDR1 is LNHDA, CDR2 SQIVND, per germline (reference sequence). V lost 6 bases to trimming and J lost 0 bases; unmatched junction nucleotides: 8. CDR3 DNA sequence: TGTGCCAGTAGCATGACCGGGACAGCCTCCTACGAGCAGTACTTC. Translated, it gives CASSMTGTASYEQYF.

V gene TRBV7-8 combines with J gene TRBJ2-2, with a possible D match to TRBD2 (6 bases). V shed 5 bases and J shed 6 bases, with 16 bases lying between them. Germline lookup yields CDR1 SGHVS and CDR2 FQNEAQ. This CDR3 region has 15 residues. This chain's CDR3 is CASSSPGLAAGELFF. The CDR3 region has the DNA TGTGCCAGCAGCAGCCCGGGACTGGCCGCCGGGGAGCTGTTTTTT.

This clonotype was picked up many times. V is TRBV6-2 or TRBV6-3 and J is TRBJ1-1; D unresolved. The germline gives CDR1 MNHEY, CDR2 SVGEGT. V lost 7 bases and J 5 bases, leaving 26 bases between the germline ends. CDR3 size: 17 residues. In DNA, the CDR3 is TGTGCCAGCATCTCACGGTGGGTCTCGTTTGCTGGGACTGAAGCTTTCTTT. Translated, it gives CASISRWVSFAGTEAFF.

The sample holds a few counts of this clonotype. The chain carries TRBV3-1 and TRBJ2-7; TRBD2 matches 8 bases. The CDR3 covers 16 residues. Trimming took 3 bases from V and 0 from J; bases not matched to a gene: 7. Germline assignment: CDR1 LGHDT and CDR2 YNNKEL (reference sequence). The CDR3 is CASSHRGLATSYEQYF. CDR3 nucleotide sequence: TGTGCCAGCAGCCACCGCGGACTAGCCACCTCCTACGAGCAGTACTTC.

In its sample, this clonotype was seen a few times. The V gene is TRBV28, the J gene TRBJ1-1; D remains unclear. The V gene's germline CDR1 is MDHEN and CDR2 SYDVKM. The V gene lost 6 bases and the J gene lost 1 base, with 18 bases spanning the gap. The CDR3 contains 16 residues. The CDR3 DNA reads as TGTGCCAGCAGCCCGCCCAAGGGATACGAGAACACTGAAGCTTTCTTT. This sequence encodes CASSPPKGYENTEAFF.

This clonotype was recorded a few times. The CDR3 coding sequence is TGTGCCAGCAGTTACCCCCAAACAGGTACCGGGGAGCTGTTTTTT. Translating it yields CASSYPQTGTGELFF. The chain joins TRBV6-2 or TRBV6-3 to TRBJ2-2; D possibly corresponds to TRBD1 (5 bases). V dropped 2 bases and J dropped 5 bases, with 12 bases sitting between them. Germline CDR1 reads MNHEY; CDR2 reads SVGEGT. CDR3 length: 15 amino acids.

This clonotype has a count of ten or more. The rearrangement links TRBV20-1 to TRBJ2-7, with D perhaps TRBD2 (6 bases). With 0 bases removed from V and 5 bases from J, the gap between germline ends came to 14 bases. Germline V CDR1 and CDR2: DFQATT, SNEGSKA (reference sequence). The CDR3 runs 14 residues. The CDR3 nucleotides read TGCAGTGCTAGAGAGATACGGCGGGACCACGAGCAGTACTTC. It translates to CSAREIRRDHEQYF.

This clonotype was found many times. V is TRBV2 and J is TRBJ2-5; TRBD2 matches 12 bases. This CDR3 has 19 amino acids. The V and J ends lost 1 base and 2 bases, in that order; junction bases with no gene match: 11. Germline-derived CDR1 and CDR2 are SNHLY and FYNNEI. The CDR3 DNA sequence: TGTGCCAGCAGTGAAGTTTCATGGCTAGCGGGAGGGAAACAAGAGACCCAGTACTTC. Its translation is CASSEVSWLAGGKQETQYF.

This clonotype was detected ten times or more. This chain connects TRBV3-1 to TRBJ1-3, with a possible D match to TRBD1 (5 bases). V was trimmed by 6 bases and J by 3 bases, leaving 12 bases between them. Looked up from germline, CDR1 is LGHDT and CDR2 is YNNKEL (reference sequence). The length of the CDR3 is 14 residues. The CDR3 coding sequence is TGTGCCAGCAGTTATCAGGGTCTTGGAAACACCATATATTTT. The encoded protein is CASSYQGLGNTIYF.

The rearrangement uses TRBV9 and TRBJ2-3, with D perhaps TRBD1 or TRBD2 (5 bases each). The CDR3 is 13 residues long. Between the trimmed V and J ends, which lost 6 bases and 6 bases, there was a span of 14 bases. Germline V gene data show CDR1 as SGDLS and CDR2 as YYNGEE. The CDR3 region has the DNA TGTGCCAGCAACCCGGGACCGGGGGATACGCAGTATTTT. It is translated as CASNPGPGDTQYF. Based on the CDR3 plus reference TRBV9 and TRBJ2-3, the full variable domain is DSGVTQTPKHLITATGQRVTLRCSPRSGDLSVYWYQQSLDQGLQFLIQYYNGEERAKGNILERFSAQQFPDLHSELNLSSLELGDSALYFCASNPGPGDTQYFGPGTRLTVL.